The rows below give T cell receptor beta chains drawn from one sample of a study of tumor-infiltrating lymphocytes in primary liver carcinoma. TCRdb processed the multiplex PCR reads anew with MiXCR; each CDR3 protein has one entry. The sample has over 250,000 distinct CDR3 sequences, roughly three fifths seen once. The sample comprised peripheral blood. Receptor source: a woman aged 25-40 years with primary liver carcinoma and hepatitis B virus infection. Both conserved end residues are part of each CDR3. Each record gives: J gene, clone size, D gene, V gene, CDR3 protein, CDR3 DNA. D genes are given only for firm matches. Size is omitted from some rows. Given values are once, few, many or a class for expanded clones.

>TRBJ2-3|NA|NA|TRBV7-8
CASSLRTLVTDTQYF
TGTGCCAGCAGTTTGAGGACCCTCGTCACAGATACGCAGTATTTT
>TRBJ1-5|many|TRBD1|TRBV11-2
CASSLTGQGSNQPQHF
TGTGCCAGCAGCTTGACAGGACAGGGAAGCAATCAGCCCCAGCATTTT
>TRBJ2-1|NA|TRBD2|TRBV11-1
CASSRSGLVGREQFF
TGTGCCAGCAGCCGATCGGGACTAGTGGGCCGTGAGCAGTTCTTC
>TRBJ2-7|NA|TRBD1|TRBV6-2/TRBV6-3
CASKSRDRGVYEQYF
TGTGCCAGCAAAAGCCGGGACAGGGGAGTCTACGAGCAGTACTTC
>TRBJ1-1|NA|TRBD1|TRBV11-3
CASSPDRGVSTEAFF
TGTGCCAGTAGCCCCGACAGGGGGGTAAGTACTGAAGCTTTCTTT
>TRBJ2-2|NA|NA|TRBV4-3
CASCQGRVGGPRELFF
TGCGCCAGCTGCCAAGGGAGAGTGGGAGGTCCCAGGGAGCTGTTTTTT
>TRBJ1-1|many|NA|TRBV6-2/TRBV6-3
CASSYGGSEAFF
TGTGCCAGCAGTTATGGGGGATCCGAAGCTTTCTTT
>TRBJ2-5|NA|NA|TRBV11-2
CASSPDHETQYF
TGTGCCAGCAGCCCTGATCATGAGACCCAGTACTTC
>TRBJ2-1|many|TRBD2|TRBV6-2/TRBV6-3
CASSYSGLAGYSYNEQFF
TGTGCCAGCAGTTACTCGGGACTAGCGGGGTACTCCTACAATGAGCAGTTCTTC
>TRBJ2-5|once|NA|TRBV13
CASSWEDQETQYF
TGTGCCAGCAGCTGGGAAGATCAAGAGACCCAGTACTTC
>TRBJ2-1|few|TRBD2|TRBV12-3/TRBV12-4
CASTFGVGASGIKNEQFF
TGTGCCAGCACCTTCGGGGTTGGGGCTAGCGGGATTAAGAATGAGCAGTTCTTC
>TRBJ2-3|NA|NA|TRBV12-3/TRBV12-4
CASSSSLGLLTDTQYF
TGTGCCAGCAGTTCCTCCCTCGGACTCCTCACAGATACGCAGTATTTT
>TRBJ1-2|few|NA|TRBV29-1
CSVDEGRGYTF
TGCAGCGTTGATGAGGGGCGCGGCTACACCTTC
>TRBJ2-1|few|NA|TRBV4-1
CASSPRGRTDRNEQFF
TGCGCCAGCAGCCCGCGTGGGCGGACGGATAGAAATGAGCAGTTCTTC
>TRBJ2-1|NA|TRBD2|TRBV5-1
CANSFGGGSSYNEQFF
TGCGCCAACAGCTTTGGCGGGGGGAGCTCCTACAATGAGCAGTTCTTC
>TRBJ2-5|many|NA|TRBV12-3/TRBV12-4
CASSLKDMIPQYF
TGTGCCAGCAGTTTGAAGGACATGATACCCCAGTACTTC
>TRBJ1-3|many|NA|TRBV12-3/TRBV12-4
CASSLRREAIYF
TGTGCCAGCAGTTTAAGGAGGGAGGCCATATATTTT
>TRBJ1-1|NA|TRBD1|TRBV11-2
CPSIYLKRGPNTEAFF
TGCCCCAGCATATACTTGAAAAGGGGGCCGAACACTGAAGCTTTCTTT
>TRBJ2-1|few|NA|TRBV12-5
CASASRGLDEQFF
TGTGCTAGTGCCTCCCGGGGCTTAGATGAGCAGTTCTTC
>TRBJ2-5|once|NA|TRBV6-6
CASSYTDLLETQYF
TGTGCCAGCAGTTACACCGATTTGCTTGAGACCCAGTACTTC
>TRBJ2-1|few|NA|TRBV6-1
CASSEARGNEQFF
TGTGCCAGCAGTGAAGCGCGGGGCAATGAGCAGTTCTTC
>TRBJ1-1|NA|NA|TRBV6-2/TRBV6-3
CASSSPLRASF
TGTGCCAGCAGTTCCCCCCTGAGGGCTTCCTTT
>TRBJ1-3|NA|TRBD1|TRBV5-6
CASSLVGQVGNAIYF
TGTGCCAGCAGCTTGGTTGGACAGGTCGGAAACGCCATATATTTT
>TRBJ2-3|once|TRBD2|TRBV11-2
CAGSSRLATITDTQYF
TGTGCCGGCAGCTCAAGACTAGCGACAATAACAGATACGCAGTATTTT
>TRBJ2-7|few|NA|TRBV6-2/TRBV6-3
CASSRGDATYEQYF
TGTGCCAGCAGCAGGGGAGACGCCACCTACGAGCAGTACTTC
>TRBJ2-5|once|TRBD1|TRBV11-2
CGSSLGPPGQGWEAQYF
TGTGGCAGCAGCTTAGGCCCCCCGGGACAGGGGTGGGAGGCCCAGTACTTC
>TRBJ1-5|few|TRBD1|TRBV5-1
CASSLTGEDRPQHF
TGCGCCAGCAGCTTGACAGGGGAAGATCGGCCCCAGCATTTT
>TRBJ2-7|NA|TRBD2|TRBV19
CASSTGLGYEQYF
TGTGCCAGTAGTACGGGACTAGGATACGAGCAGTACTTC
>TRBJ2-7|few|TRBD1|TRBV7-8
CASSTDRAYEQYF
TGTGCCAGCAGCACGGACAGGGCGTACGAGCAGTACTTC
>TRBJ2-1|NA|TRBD1|TRBV12-3/TRBV12-4
CVSSLFQGDRRRVF
TGTGTCAGCAGTTTATTCCAGGGGGACAGGCGACGAGTCTTC
>TRBJ2-7|many|NA|TRBV6-5
CASSYNQRRYEQYF
TGTGCCAGCAGTTACAATCAGAGAAGATACGAGCAGTACTTC
>TRBJ2-7|NA|NA|TRBV12-3/TRBV12-4
CASNFSGTGSYEQYF
TGTGCCAGCAATTTCTCCGGGACGGGCTCCTACGAGCAGTACTTC
>TRBJ2-7|NA|TRBD1|TRBV19
CASSGQGPVIYEQYF
TGTGCCAGTAGCGGACAGGGACCGGTAATCTACGAGCAGTACTTC
>TRBJ2-5|NA|NA|TRBV2
CASSVGGMGKTQYF
TGTGCCAGTAGTGTTGGCGGGATGGGTAAGACCCAGTACTTC
>TRBJ1-5|NA|NA|TRBV30
CAWSPNRGSPNQPQHF
TGTGCCTGGAGTCCCAATAGGGGGAGTCCTAATCAGCCCCAGCATTTT
>TRBJ1-4|NA|NA|TRBV12-3/TRBV12-4
CVNSLTGGASEKLFF
TGTGTCAACAGCCTCACGGGGGGGGCATCTGAAAAACTGTTTTTT
>TRBJ1-6|NA|NA|TRBV11-1
CVGSSNSPPQNSPLHF
TGTGTCGGCAGCTCAAACTCCCCTCCACAGAACTCACCCCTCCACTTT
>TRBJ2-3|few|TRBD2|TRBV12-3/TRBV12-4
CASSPGLPPDTQYF
TGTGCCAGCAGTCCGGGACTACCGCCAGATACGCAGTATTTT
>TRBJ2-5|NA|NA|TRBV28
CVSATSRKLRGIWTQYF
TGTGTCAGCGCGACTAGTCGGAAACTTAGGGGTATTTGGACCCAGTACTTC
>TRBJ1-1|NA|NA|TRBV28
CASSSSPETGSTEAFF
TGTGCCAGCAGTTCATCCCCGGAGACGGGGAGCACTGAAGCTTTCTTT
>TRBJ1-1|NA|NA|TRBV6-5
CASSYASELNTEAFF
TGTGCCAGCAGTTACGCGTCAGAGCTGAACACTGAAGCTTTCTTT
>TRBJ2-7|NA|TRBD1|TRBV5-5
CASSFTGTAYEQYF
TGTGCCAGCAGCTTCACCGGGACAGCCTACGAGCAGTACTTC
>TRBJ2-2|few|TRBD1|TRBV28
CASSIRGLRTGELFF
TGTGCCAGCAGTATCAGGGGGCTTAGGACCGGGGAGCTGTTTTTT
>TRBJ2-1|NA|NA|TRBV6-6
CATSKQTNEKFF
TGTGCCACCAGTAAACAAACCAATGAGAAGTTCTTC
>TRBJ2-7|NA|NA|TRBV6-5
CASSHGSHEQYF
TGTGCCAGTAGTCACGGAAGCCACGAGCAGTACTTC
>TRBJ2-3|NA|TRBD2|TRBV29-1
CSARLAGGRYAQYF
TGCAGCGCCCGACTAGCGGGAGGAAGATATGCACAGTATTTT